The sequence of this T cell receptor beta chain was determined in a study of T-cell reconstitution after alpha-beta-depleted transplantation in children. The V and J ends lost 1 base and 2 bases respectively, with 11 bases between them. The CDR3 has 15 amino acids. Germline V gives CDR1 SGHTA, CDR2 FQGTGA. Preparation of the TCRbeta library involved a method that used unique molecular identifiers. From the PCR reads, TCRdb called clonotypes with MiXCR, one entry per CDR3 protein. The table records about 250,000 distinct CDR3 sequences, 20% to 30% of them present only once. This clonotype occurred a few times.

The chain recombines TRBV7-3 with TRBJ1-2; D is unresolved. Sequenced material: PBMCs, mostly from graft donor cells, taken 360 days after TCRalphabeta/CD19-depleted stem cell transplant. The TCR was taken from a female patient aged 2-9 years who had a stem cell transplant for congenital amegakaryocytic thrombocytopenia, so the T cells may come from the graft donor. The chain's CDR3 is CASSLRPPGNYGYTF. CDR3 in DNA: TGTGCCAGCAGCTTAAGGCCCCCGGGCAACTATGGCTACACCTTC. Looking up the rest from reference TRBV7-3 and TRBJ1-2 gives the full variable domain: GAGVSQTPSNKVTEKGKYVELRCDPISGHTALYWYRQSLGQGPEFLIYFQGTGAADDSGLPNDRFFAVRPEGSVSTLKIQRTERGDSAVYLCASSLRPPGNYGYTFGSGTRLTVV.